The clone carrying this T cell receptor (beta chain) was observed many times. Its antigen is as yet unknown. This entry is derived from a study of regulatory T cells in long-lasting Graves disease. Time point noted: newly diagnosed GD, antithyroid drugs for less than 3 months. PBMCs provided the RNA from which the TCR library was made. The EDTA tubes were filled with around 9.2 milliliters of drawn peripheral blood. CDR3-region Arm-PCR and iRepertoire HTBI primers produced the TCR beta libraries. TCRdb re-derived calls from the multiplex PCR reads in MiXCR, one entry per CDR3 protein. The sample holds around 400,000 distinct CDR3 sequences; about 14% are singletons and the top ten take 22%. The CDR3 contains 11 residues. Trimming shortened V by 3 bases and J by 5 bases, and 7 bases separated the two germline ends. Per the germline V gene, CDR1 is DFQATT and CDR2 is SNEGSKA (reference sequence). Study conclusions and caveats: Persistent Graves' patients showed a TCR diversity that was lower than that of newly diagnosed ones. Fewer public clonotypes were shared by new patients (just under 1,000) than by persistent patients (roughly 2,500).

This receptor was identified in a female donor with Graves disease. The specimen comprised peripheral blood mononuclear cells (PBMCs), sampled at new diagnosis, from a patient treated with antithyroid drugs. This chain connects TRBV20-1 to TRBJ1-1; D is uncertain. CDR3 region: CSASLVTEAFF. The DNA for the CDR3 is TGCAGTGCTAGCCTGGTGACTGAAGCTTTCTTT.